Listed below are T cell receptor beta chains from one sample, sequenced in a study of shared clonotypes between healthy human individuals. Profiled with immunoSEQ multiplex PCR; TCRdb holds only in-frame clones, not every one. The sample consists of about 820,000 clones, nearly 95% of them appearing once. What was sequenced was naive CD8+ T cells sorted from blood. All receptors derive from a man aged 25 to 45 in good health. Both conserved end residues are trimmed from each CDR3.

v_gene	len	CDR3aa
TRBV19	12	ASCPGQGAWEQY
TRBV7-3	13	ASSFGLDRTYEQY
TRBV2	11	ASNEGGAPEAF
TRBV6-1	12	ASSEGSGPYEQY
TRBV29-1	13	SVDDETTATGELF
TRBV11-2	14	ASSRGPAGVLGEQF
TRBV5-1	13	ASSSGQTLTNEQF
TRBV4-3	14	ASSHPSYSDGGELF
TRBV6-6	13	ASSYVAAPLGTQY
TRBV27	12	ASMSDQASYEQY